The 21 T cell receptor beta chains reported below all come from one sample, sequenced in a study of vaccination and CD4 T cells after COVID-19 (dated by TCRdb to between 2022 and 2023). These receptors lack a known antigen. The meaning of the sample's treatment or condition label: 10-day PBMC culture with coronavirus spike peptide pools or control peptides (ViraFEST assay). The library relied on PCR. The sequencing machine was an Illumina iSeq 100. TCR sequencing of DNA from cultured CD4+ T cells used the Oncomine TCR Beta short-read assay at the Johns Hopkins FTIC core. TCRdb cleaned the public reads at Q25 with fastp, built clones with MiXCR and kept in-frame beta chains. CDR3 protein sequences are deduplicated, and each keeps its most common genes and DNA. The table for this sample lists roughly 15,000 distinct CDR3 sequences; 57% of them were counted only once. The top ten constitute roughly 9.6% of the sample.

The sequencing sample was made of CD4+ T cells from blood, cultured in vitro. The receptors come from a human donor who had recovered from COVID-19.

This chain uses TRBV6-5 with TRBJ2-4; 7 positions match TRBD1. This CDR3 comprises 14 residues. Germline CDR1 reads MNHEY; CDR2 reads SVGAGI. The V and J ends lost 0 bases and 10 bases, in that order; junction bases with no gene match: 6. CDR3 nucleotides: TGTGCCAGCAGTTACTCGATGGACAGGACTATTCAGTACTTC. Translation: CASSYSMDRTIQYF.

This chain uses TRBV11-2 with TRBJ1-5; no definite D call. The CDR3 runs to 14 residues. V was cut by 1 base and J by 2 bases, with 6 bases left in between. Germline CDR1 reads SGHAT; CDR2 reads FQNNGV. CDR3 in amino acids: CASSLVSGNQPQHF. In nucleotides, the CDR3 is TGTGCCAGCAGCTTAGTGTCGGGCAATCAGCCCCAGCATTTT.

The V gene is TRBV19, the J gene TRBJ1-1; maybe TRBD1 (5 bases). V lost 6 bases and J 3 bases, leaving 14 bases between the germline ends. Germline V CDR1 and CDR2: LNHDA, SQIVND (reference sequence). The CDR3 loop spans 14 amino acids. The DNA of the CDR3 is TGTGCCAGTAGGCCCCAGGGTTCGGACACTGAAGCTTTCTTT. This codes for CASRPQGSDTEAFF.

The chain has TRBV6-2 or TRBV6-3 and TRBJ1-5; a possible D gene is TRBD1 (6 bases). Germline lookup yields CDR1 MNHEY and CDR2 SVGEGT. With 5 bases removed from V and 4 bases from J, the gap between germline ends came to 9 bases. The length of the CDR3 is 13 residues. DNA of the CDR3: TGTGCCAGCAGTAACAGGGTAAATCAGCCCCAGCATTTT. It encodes CASSNRVNQPQHF.

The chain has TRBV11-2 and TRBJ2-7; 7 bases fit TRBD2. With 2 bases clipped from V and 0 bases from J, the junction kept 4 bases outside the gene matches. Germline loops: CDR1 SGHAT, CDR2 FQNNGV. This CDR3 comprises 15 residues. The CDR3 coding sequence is TGTGCCAGCAGCTTAAAGCGGGGAGACTCCTACGAGCAGTACTTC. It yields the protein CASSLKRGDSYEQYF.

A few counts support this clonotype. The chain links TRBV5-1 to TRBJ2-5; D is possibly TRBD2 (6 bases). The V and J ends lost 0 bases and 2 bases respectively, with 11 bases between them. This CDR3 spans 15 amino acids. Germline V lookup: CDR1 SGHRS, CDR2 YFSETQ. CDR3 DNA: TGCGCCAGCAGCTTGGTGGCGGGAAGACAAGAGACCCAGTACTTC. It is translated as CASSLVAGRQETQYF.

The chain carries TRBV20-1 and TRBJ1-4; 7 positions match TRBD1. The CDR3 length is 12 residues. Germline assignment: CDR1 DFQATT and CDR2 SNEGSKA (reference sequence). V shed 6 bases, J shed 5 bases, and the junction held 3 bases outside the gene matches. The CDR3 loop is CSAGTVNEKLFF. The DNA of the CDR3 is TGCAGTGCCGGGACAGTGAATGAAAAACTGTTTTTT.

The CDR3 region is CAISESPGLGGTGELFF. CDR3 in DNA: TGTGCCATCAGTGAGTCCCCTGGACTAGGAGGAACCGGGGAGCTGTTTTTT. This chain links TRBV10-3 with TRBJ2-2, with 7 bases matching TRBD2. This CDR3 is 17 amino acids long. The germline V gene has CDR1 ENHRY and CDR2 SYGVKD. Trimming at V came to 0 bases and at J to 5 bases, leaving 9 bases not matched to a gene.

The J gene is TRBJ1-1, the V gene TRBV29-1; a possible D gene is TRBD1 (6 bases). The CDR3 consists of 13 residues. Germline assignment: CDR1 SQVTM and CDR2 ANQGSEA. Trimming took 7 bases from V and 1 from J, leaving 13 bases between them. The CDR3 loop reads CSGEKTGNTEAFF. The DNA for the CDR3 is TGCAGCGGGGAAAAGACAGGGAACACTGAAGCTTTCTTT.

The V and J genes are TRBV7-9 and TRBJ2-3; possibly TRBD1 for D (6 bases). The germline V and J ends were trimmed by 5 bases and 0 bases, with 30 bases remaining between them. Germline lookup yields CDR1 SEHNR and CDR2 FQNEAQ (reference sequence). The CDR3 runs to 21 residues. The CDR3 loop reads CASSPLRMDKGVKTSTDTQYF. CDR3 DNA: TGTGCCAGCAGCCCGCTCCGGATGGACAAGGGGGTGAAGACTAGCACAGATACGCAGTATTTT.

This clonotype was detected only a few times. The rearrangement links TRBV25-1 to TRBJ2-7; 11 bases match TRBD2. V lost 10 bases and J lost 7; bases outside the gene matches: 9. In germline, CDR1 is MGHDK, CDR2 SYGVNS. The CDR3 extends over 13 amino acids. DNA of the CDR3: TGTGCCACAAGACTAGCGGGATCGAGGGAGCAGTACTTC. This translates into CATRLAGSREQYF.

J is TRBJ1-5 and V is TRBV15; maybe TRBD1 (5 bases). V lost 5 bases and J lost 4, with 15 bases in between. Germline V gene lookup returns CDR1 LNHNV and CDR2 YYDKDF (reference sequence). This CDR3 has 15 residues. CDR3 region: CATSRGQGLNQPQHF. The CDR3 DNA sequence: TGTGCCACCAGCCGCGGGCAGGGACTTAATCAGCCCCAGCATTTT.

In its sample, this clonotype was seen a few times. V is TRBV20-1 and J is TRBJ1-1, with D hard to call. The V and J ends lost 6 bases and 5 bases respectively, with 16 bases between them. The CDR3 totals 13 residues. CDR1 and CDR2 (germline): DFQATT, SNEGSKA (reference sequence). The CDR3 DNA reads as TGCAGTGCCCCACCGCCGGGTAGAACTGAAGCTTTCTTT. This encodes CSAPPPGRTEAFF.

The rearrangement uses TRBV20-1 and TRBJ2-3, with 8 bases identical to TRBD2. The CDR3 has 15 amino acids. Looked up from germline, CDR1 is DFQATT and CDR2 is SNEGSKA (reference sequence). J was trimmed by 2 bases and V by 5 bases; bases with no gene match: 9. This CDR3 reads CSAPTLAGNTDTQYF. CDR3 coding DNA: TGCAGTGCTCCAACTCTAGCGGGTAACACAGATACGCAGTATTTT.

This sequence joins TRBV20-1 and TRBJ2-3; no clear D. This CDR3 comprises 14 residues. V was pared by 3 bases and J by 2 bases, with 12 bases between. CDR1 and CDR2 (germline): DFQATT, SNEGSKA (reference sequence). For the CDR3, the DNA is TGCAGTGCTAGCCCTCCAGCGTTCACAGATACGCAGTATTTT. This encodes CSASPPAFTDTQYF.

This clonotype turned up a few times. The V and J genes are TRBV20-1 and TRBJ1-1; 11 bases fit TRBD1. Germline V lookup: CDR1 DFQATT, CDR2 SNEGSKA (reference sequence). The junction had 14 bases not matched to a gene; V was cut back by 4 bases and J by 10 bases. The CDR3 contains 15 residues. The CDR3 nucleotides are TGCAGTGCTAAACGGACAGGGGGCGCTGATGACCGAGCTTTCTTT. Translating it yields CSAKRTGGADDRAFF.

This CDR3 is CASSWGGSSGNTIYF. As DNA, the CDR3 is TGTGCCAGCAGCTGGGGGGGCTCATCTGGAAACACCATATATTTT. The chain couples TRBV7-8 to TRBJ1-3; D might be TRBD1 (6 bases). This CDR3 is built from 15 residues. V was trimmed by 4 bases and J by 1 base, leaving 11 bases between them. CDR1 SGHVS and CDR2 FQNEAQ come from the germline V gene.

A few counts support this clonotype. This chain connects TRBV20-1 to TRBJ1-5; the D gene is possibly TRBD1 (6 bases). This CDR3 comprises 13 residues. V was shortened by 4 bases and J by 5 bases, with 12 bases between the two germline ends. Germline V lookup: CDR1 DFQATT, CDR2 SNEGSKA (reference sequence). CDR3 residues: CSAIRGQHQPQHF. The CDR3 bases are TGCAGTGCTATCAGAGGACAGCATCAGCCCCAGCATTTT.

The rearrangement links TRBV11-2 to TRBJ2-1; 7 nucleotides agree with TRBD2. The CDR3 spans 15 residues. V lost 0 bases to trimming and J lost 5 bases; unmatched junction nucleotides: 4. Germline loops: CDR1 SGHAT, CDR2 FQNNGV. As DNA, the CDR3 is TGTGCCAGCAGCTTAGATCAGGGAGGGCACAATGAGCAGTTCTTC. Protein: CASSLDQGGHNEQFF.

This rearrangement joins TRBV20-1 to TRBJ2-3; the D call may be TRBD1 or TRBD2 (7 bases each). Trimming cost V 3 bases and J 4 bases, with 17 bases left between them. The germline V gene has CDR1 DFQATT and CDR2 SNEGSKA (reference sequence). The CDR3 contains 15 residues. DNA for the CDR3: TGCAGTGCTAGGGAGGCAGGGGGGGGTGCAGATACGCAGTATTTT. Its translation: CSAREAGGGADTQYF.

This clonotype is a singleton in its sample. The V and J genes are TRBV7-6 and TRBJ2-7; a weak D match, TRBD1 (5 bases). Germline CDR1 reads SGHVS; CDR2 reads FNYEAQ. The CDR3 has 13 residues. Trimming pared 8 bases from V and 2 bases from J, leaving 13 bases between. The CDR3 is CASGQGVAYEQYF. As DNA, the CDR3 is TGTGCCAGCGGCCAGGGTGTGGCCTACGAGCAGTACTTC.